The 9 T cell receptor beta chains listed next were all sequenced from one sample in a study of human T cells and chemical hapten exposure. TCRdb re-analysed the RACE reads in MiXCR, keeping a single row per CDR3 protein. Of some 330,000 distinct CDR3 sequences listed, roughly 6% are singletons. The time point was: pre-sensitization, week 0. Treatment indicated: therapeutic diphenylcyclopropenone sensitization with weekly scalp DPC. The sample consisted of whole blood, taken in connection with sensitization to the hapten diphenylcyclopropenone (DPC). The receptors shown here come from a woman younger than 35 with alopecia areata. Some clones in this sample may be carry-over from other donors' samples.

The V gene is TRBV2, the J gene TRBJ2-3; TRBD2 is a possible D gene (5 bases). Germline V gene sequence: CDR1 SNHLY, CDR2 FYNNEI. Between the trimmed V and J ends, which lost 8 bases and 3 bases, there was a span of 15 bases. The CDR3 contains 14 residues. The DNA for the CDR3 is TGTGCCAGCTCCGGCCGAGGGCGGACAGATACGCAGTATTTT. This sequence encodes CASSGRGRTDTQYF.

This clonotype was observed many times. This CDR3 is CASSYTQGAGGYTF. The CDR3 coding sequence is TGTGCCAGCAGTTACACCCAGGGGGCGGGCGGCTACACCTTC. The chain has TRBV6-5 and TRBJ1-2; 8 nucleotides match TRBD1. This CDR3 is 14 amino acids long. Unmatched junction bases numbered 7, after V lost 2 bases and J lost 8 bases. Germline CDR1 MNHEY, CDR2 SVGAGI.

This clonotype was seen at least ten times. CDR3: CASSQNQAGGSTDTQYF. The CDR3 coding sequence is TGTGCCAGCAGCCAAAACCAGGCGGGGGGGAGCACAGATACGCAGTATTTT. J is TRBJ2-3 and V is TRBV3-1, with 9 nucleotides matching TRBD2. Per the germline V gene, CDR1 is LGHDT and CDR2 is YNNKEL (reference sequence). V shed 2 bases and J 0 bases; nucleotides not matched to a gene: 6. The CDR3 spans 17 residues.

The chain couples TRBV28 to TRBJ1-4; no firm D call. The CDR3 extends over 17 amino acids. Trimming left V 4 bases short and J 3 bases short, with 18 bases between. Germline values: CDR1 MDHEN, CDR2 SYDVKM. CDR3 in DNA: TGTGCCAGCAGTTCCCTTAACCCCGAACTGGCTAATGAAAAACTGTTTTTT. This translates into CASSSLNPELANEKLFF.

Many counts were recorded for this clonotype. This CDR3 reads CASGQFSTDTQYF. The CDR3 DNA reads TGTGCCAGCGGACAGTTTAGCACAGATACGCAGTATTTT. The genes are TRBV3-1 and TRBJ2-3, with D possibly being TRBD1 (6 bases). The CDR3 totals 13 residues. The V end was cut by 8 bases, the J end by 0 bases, with 9 bases between. Germline lookup yields CDR1 LGHDT and CDR2 YNNKEL (reference sequence).

This clonotype was seen at least ten times. V is TRBV2 and J is TRBJ2-3; the D is unclear. The CDR3 spans 12 residues. From germline, CDR1 is SNHLY and CDR2 FYNNEI. The V end lost 3 bases, the J end lost 5 bases, and 6 bases lay between the germline ends. CDR3 in DNA: TGTGCCAGCAGTGAGGGTGGAGATACGCAGTATTTT. Its protein product is CASSEGGDTQYF.

This clonotype has a count of ten or more. The CDR3 bases are TGCAGCGTTGAGTTCCAGGCGAACGGCTACACCTTC. The encoded protein is CSVEFQANGYTF. The rearrangement links TRBV29-1 to TRBJ1-2; D remains ambiguous. The CDR3 runs 12 residues. Trimming shortened V by 3 bases and J by 8 bases, and 13 bases separated the two germline ends. CDR1 SQVTM and CDR2 ANQGSEA come from the germline V gene.

V is TRBV3-1 and J is TRBJ1-4; 8 positions match TRBD1. The ends lost 4 bases at V and 7 bases at J; junction bases unmatched: 2. The CDR3 runs to 13 residues. Per the germline V gene, CDR1 is LGHDT and CDR2 is YNNKEL (reference sequence). The CDR3 spells CASSPTGGEKLFF. In DNA form, the CDR3 reads TGTGCCAGCAGCCCAACAGGGGGTGAAAAACTGTTTTTT.

The chain combines TRBV27 with TRBJ2-7, with D possibly being TRBD1 or TRBD2 (6 bases each). The germline V and J ends were trimmed by 2 bases and 2 bases, with 13 bases remaining between them. The CDR3 totals 15 residues. From germline, CDR1 is MNHEY and CDR2 SMNVEV (reference sequence). Here the CDR3 reads CASSLPGARTYEQYF. For the CDR3, the DNA is TGTGCCAGCAGTTTACCGGGGGCCAGGACCTACGAGCAGTACTTC.